These 18 T cell receptor beta chains were all obtained from the same sample, sequenced in a study of blood T cells in healthy people across ages. The second PCR ran roughly 6 to 11 cycles with a sample-barcoded 5' primer and J-beta primers. TCRdb called the 5' RACE reads again in MiXCR, with one record for every CDR3 protein. The sample has some 1 million distinct CDR3 sequences; under 55% are singletons. The sequenced material came from blood. These receptors originate from a woman aged 55-69 years in good health.

There are a few counts of this clonotype. The chain uses TRBV6-5 and TRBJ2-1; no clear D gene. The CDR3 has 15 amino acids. Per germline, CDR1 MNHEY and CDR2 SVGAGI. Trimming left V 7 bases short and J 9 bases short, with 22 bases between. The CDR3 coding sequence is TGTGCCAGCACCATAGGGTGGATGGAGAGTGGTGAGCAGTTCTTC. It yields the protein CASTIGWMESGEQFF.

The genes are TRBV2 and TRBJ1-5, with a tentative D call TRBD1 (6 bases). The CDR3 covers 13 residues. The germline V gene encodes CDR1 SNHLY and CDR2 FYNNEI. Between the trimmed V and J ends, which lost 6 bases and 6 bases, there was a span of 12 bases. The CDR3, as DNA: TGTGCCAGCAGAAACAGGGTTGGTCAGCCCCAGCATTTT. Its translation is CASRNRVGQPQHF.

This chain connects TRBV28 to TRBJ1-2; the D is unclear. The CDR3 totals 13 residues. In germline, CDR1 is MDHEN, CDR2 SYDVKM. V lost 11 bases and J 4 bases, leaving 17 bases between the germline ends. DNA for the CDR3: TGTGCCGCATCCAGCGAGATCGGCTATGGCTACACCTTC. This encodes CAASSEIGYGYTF.

This clonotype was recorded a few times. The chain has TRBV20-1 and TRBJ2-7; the match to TRBD2 covers 7 bases. Trimming cost V 6 bases and J 4 bases; bases outside gene matches: 6. Germline V gene data show CDR1 as DFQATT and CDR2 as SNEGSKA (reference sequence). This CDR3 contains 12 residues. The CDR3 sequence is CSARDYIYEQYF. In nucleotides, the CDR3 is TGCAGTGCGAGGGACTACATATACGAGCAGTACTTC.

In this sample, this clonotype turned up a few times. The V and J genes are TRBV20-1 and TRBJ2-7; 9 bases map to TRBD1. CDR1 and CDR2 (germline): DFQATT, SNEGSKA (reference sequence). The CDR3 sequence is 14 residues long. The V segment lost 3 bases and the J segment 1 base; nucleotides outside the gene matches: 4. The CDR3 DNA is TGCAGTGCTAGTCCGGACAGGGGTTCCTACGAGCAGTACTTC. Translation: CSASPDRGSYEQYF.

The chain uses TRBV29-1 and TRBJ1-1; perhaps TRBD1 as D (6 bases). Germline CDR1 SQVTM, CDR2 ANQGSEA. The CDR3 totals 14 residues. V lost 5 bases, J lost 1 base, and 14 bases lay in between. The CDR3: CSVSQGLTNTEAFF. CDR3 in DNA: TGCAGCGTTAGCCAGGGGCTCACGAACACTGAAGCTTTCTTT.

The CDR3 DNA is TGTGCCAGCAGTGTCACAGGGGTCTTGCAGCCCCAGCATTTT. Amino acids: CASSVTGVLQPQHF. The genes are TRBV7-9 and TRBJ1-5; TRBD1 agrees at 7 bases. Germline V CDR1 and CDR2: SEHNR, FQNEAQ (reference sequence). The CDR3 runs to 14 residues. After removal of 6 bases from V and 7 bases from J, the junction contained 9 bases not matched to a gene.

The chain has TRBV18 and TRBJ2-6; no reliable D call. In germline, CDR1 is KGHSH, CDR2 LQKENI. The CDR3 length is 15 residues. V was cut by 2 bases and J by 3 bases, with 8 bases left in between. CDR3 sequence: CASSPKEGGANVLTF. CDR3 DNA: TGTGCCAGCTCACCAAAGGAAGGTGGGGCCAACGTCCTGACTTTC.

The chain employs TRBV5-1 and TRBJ2-1; D is perhaps TRBD2 (6 bases). This CDR3 is 15 amino acids long. The V end was cut by 7 bases, the J end by 2 bases, with 16 bases between. Germline V lookup: CDR1 SGHRS, CDR2 YFSETQ. CDR3 amino acids: CASSRVGSTYNEQFF. Written as DNA, the CDR3 is TGCGCCAGCTCCCGAGTCGGGAGCACCTACAATGAGCAGTTCTTC.

V gene TRBV6-2 or TRBV6-3 combines with J gene TRBJ2-1, with 7 bases fitting TRBD2. Trimming cost V 0 bases and J 0 bases; bases outside gene matches: 8. CDR3 length: 18 residues. CDR1 and CDR2 (germline): MNHEY, SVGEGT. The DNA of the CDR3 is TGTGCCAGCAGTTACTCGATCTTAGGCGGGAGCTCCTACAATGAGCAGTTCTTC. The encoded protein is CASSYSILGGSSYNEQFF.

This clonotype was seen a handful of times. The rearrangement links TRBV10-3 to TRBJ1-1, with D uncertain. Per the germline V gene, CDR1 is ENHRY and CDR2 is SYGVKD. The CDR3 has 16 amino acids. Trimming took 4 bases from V and 2 from J, leaving 17 bases between them. CDR3 region: CAISVSTAAPNTEAFF. For the CDR3, the DNA is TGTGCCATCAGTGTGTCGACGGCGGCTCCTAACACTGAAGCTTTCTTT.

As DNA, the CDR3 is TGTGCCAGCAGCACACATGGGGGACTAGCGGGTTATGAGCAGTTCTTC. Its protein product is CASSTHGGLAGYEQFF. The genes are TRBV6-2 or TRBV6-3 and TRBJ2-1; 12 bases align to TRBD2. The J segment lost 8 bases and the V segment lost 6 bases, leaving 11 bases of the junction unmatched. The CDR3 extends over 16 amino acids. The germline V gene has CDR1 MNHEY and CDR2 SVGEGT.

There are a few counts of this clonotype. The chain links TRBV7-9 to TRBJ1-2; no clear D gene. Germline V gene sequence: CDR1 SEHNR, CDR2 FQNEAQ (reference sequence). With 2 bases removed from V and 6 bases from J, the gap between germline ends came to 7 bases. The CDR3 spans 12 residues. The CDR3 is CASSLRRDGYTF. DNA of the CDR3: TGTGCCAGCAGCTTAAGGAGAGATGGCTACACCTTC.

The V gene is TRBV15, the J gene TRBJ1-5; no definite D call. CDR1 is LNHNV and CDR2 is YYDKDF in the germline V gene (reference sequence). The CDR3 spans 13 residues. Between the trimmed V and J ends, which lost 4 bases and 3 bases, there was a span of 7 bases. The CDR3 DNA reads TGTGCCACCAGCATTGGACCCAATCAGCCCCAGCATTTT. Its translation is CATSIGPNQPQHF.

The gene calls are TRBV29-1 and TRBJ2-5, with D possibly matching TRBD1 (6 bases). Per the germline V gene, CDR1 is SQVTM and CDR2 is ANQGSEA. V lost 4 bases to trimming and J lost 1 base, with 13 bases between them. The CDR3 contains 14 residues. The CDR3 here is CSVVFQGSQETQYF. The CDR3 nucleotides are TGCAGCGTTGTTTTCCAGGGGAGCCAAGAGACCCAGTACTTC.

V gene TRBV20-1 combines with J gene TRBJ2-3, with 8 bases fitting TRBD2. From germline, CDR1 is DFQATT and CDR2 SNEGSKA (reference sequence). The CDR3 contains 14 residues. V trimming: 0 bases; J trimming: 8 bases; junction bases outside the gene matches: 7. CDR3: CSARDTSGTGTQYF. Here the CDR3 DNA reads TGCAGTGCTAGAGATACTAGCGGTACGGGTACGCAGTATTTT.

The rearrangement links TRBV5-6 to TRBJ2-5, with D possibly being TRBD2 (5 bases). The CDR3 loop spans 15 amino acids. In germline, CDR1 is SGHDT, CDR2 YYEEEE. The germline V and J ends were trimmed by 4 bases and 5 bases, with 18 bases remaining between them. The CDR3 reads CASSPLGPREETQYF. In DNA, the CDR3 is TGTGCCAGCAGCCCCTTGGGCCCAAGGGAGGAGACCCAGTACTTC.

The CDR3 loop is CASSWTGGAYEQYF. CDR3 bases: TGTGCCAGCAGCTGGACAGGGGGCGCGTACGAGCAGTACTTC. V is TRBV5-6 and J is TRBJ2-7, with 11 bases that match TRBD1. V lost 3 bases to trimming and J lost 4 bases; unmatched junction nucleotides: 3. There are 14 residues in the CDR3. CDR1 is SGHDT and CDR2 is YYEEEE in the germline V gene.